The rows below give T cell receptor beta chains drawn from one sample of a study of neurological immune-mediated disorders. TCRdb analysed the 5' RACE reads with MiXCR anew, one entry per CDR3 protein. The sample lists 30,000 to 40,000 distinct CDR3 sequences; approximately 4.2% were seen once. Material: PBMCs. The receptors come from a man aged 30-40 years with multiple sclerosis. Each CDR3 is given with its conserved first and last residue. A D gene is named only where the DNA matches it firmly. Rows give clone size only sometimes, using once, few, many, or a class for an expanded clone.

>16|TRBD1|few|TRBV7-2|TRBJ1-1
TGTGCCAGCAGCCTTTTCCCGACAGGGGGTGGCACTGAAGCTTTCTTT
CASSLFPTGGGTEAFF
>16|NA|many|TRBV7-9|TRBJ2-1
TGTGCCAGCAGCGGCCGACAGGAGAGCTCCTACAATGAGCAGTTCTTC
CASSGRQESSYNEQFF
>11|NA|NA|TRBV20-1|TRBJ1-1
TGCAGTGCTAGAGTGAACACTGAAGCTTTCTTT
CSARVNTEAFF
>12|NA|many|TRBV29-1|TRBJ1-5
TGCAGCGCCGGGGGGGGCAATCAGCCCCAGCATTTT
CSAGGGNQPQHF
>14|NA|NA|TRBV5-1|TRBJ1-1
TGCGCCAGCAGCGACGGGGGGCAGAGGACTGAAGCTTTCTTT
CASSDGGQRTEAFF
>14|NA|many|TRBV7-2|TRBJ2-5
TGTGCCAGCAGCCCGACGACACGGGCGGAGACCCAGTACTTC
CASSPTTRAETQYF
>14|NA|many|TRBV20-1|TRBJ1-6
TGCAGTGCTAGGAGGGGGGCAATAGATTCACCCCTCCACTTT
CSARRGAIDSPLHF
>14|NA|few|TRBV20-1|TRBJ2-1
TGCAGTGCTAGAGAGGTCATCTCCTACAATGAGCAGTTCTTC
CSAREVISYNEQFF
>14|NA|many|TRBV5-1|TRBJ2-5
TGCGCCAGCAGCTTGGAGGGCGGCGAAGAGACCCAGTACTTC
CASSLEGGEETQYF
>13|TRBD1|few|TRBV10-3|TRBJ1-4
TGTGCCATCAGAGGAACAGGGGATGAAAAACTGTTTTTT
CAIRGTGDEKLFF
>13|NA|many|TRBV29-1|TRBJ1-1
TGCAGCGTGACCCCGGGGTTTAACACTGAAGCTTTCTTT
CSVTPGFNTEAFF
>17|NA|NA|TRBV5-1|TRBJ1-4
TGCGCCAGCAGCTTGGAGGCTTCGGGGGCGCCTAATGAAAAACTGTTTTTT
CASSLEASGAPNEKLFF
>14|NA|many|TRBV12-3/TRBV12-4|TRBJ2-5
TGTGCCAGCAGTTTAGCGGGGGTCGGGGAGACCCAGTACTTC
CASSLAGVGETQYF
>16|NA|many|TRBV5-1|TRBJ2-2
TGCGCCAGCAGCTTCCGCGACATAAAGAACACCGGGGAGCTGTTTTTT
CASSFRDIKNTGELFF
>16|NA|many|TRBV4-3|TRBJ1-4
TGCGCCAGCAGCCCCGTGAGGGACCAGCCTAATGAAAAACTGTTTTTT
CASSPVRDQPNEKLFF
>16|TRBD2|many|TRBV7-2|TRBJ2-1
TGTGCCAGCAGCTTAACTTGGGGTAGCGGGGGAACTGAGCAGTTCTTC
CASSLTWGSGGTEQFF
>16|NA|many|TRBV10-3|TRBJ2-2
TGTGCCATCAGTGAGTCAGAAAGGGACATTACCGGGGAGCTGTTTTTT
CAISESERDITGELFF
>11|NA|many|TRBV27|TRBJ2-5
TGTGCCAGCGGAGGGAGAGAGACCCAGTACTTC
CASGGRETQYF
>16|TRBD1|few|TRBV6-1|TRBJ1-6
TGTGCCAGCAGTGAAGCCCCACCCGACAGGGGCTCACCCCTCAACTTT
CASSEAPPDRGSPLNF
>13|NA|many|TRBV29-1|TRBJ1-2
TGCAGCGTTGAGTATACAGGCGCTTATGGCTACACCTTC
CSVEYTGAYGYTF
>12|NA|many|TRBV29-1|TRBJ1-1
TGCAGCGTTGAATCCGAACGCGCTGAAGCTTTCTTT
CSVESERAEAFF
>15|NA|medium-sized|TRBV2|TRBJ1-1
TGTGCCAGCATACCGGCGGCACAGGGCTCCACTGAAGCTTTCTTT
CASIPAAQGSTEAFF